A selection of T cell receptor beta chains follows, all from one sample in a study of lymphopenia after photon versus proton radiotherapy. The repertoire was sequenced with immunoSEQ multiplex PCR; TCRdb's copy has only in-frame clones and lacks some. Of around 42,000 clones listed, 85% to 90% are singletons. The material was peripheral blood, obtained from a patient treated with photon-based radiotherapy. The receptors stem from a middle-aged man with gastric cancer. Both conserved end residues are part of each CDR3. D genes are given only for firm matches. Only part of the rows carry a size: once, few, many, or a class if the clone is expanded.

clone_size: once
v_call: TRBV27
d_call: -
j_call: TRBJ1-2
cdr3_aa: CASSFRSTLGGEGYTF
cdr3_nt: TGTGCCAGCAGTTTCCGTTCTACGTTGGGAGGAGAAGGCTACACCTTC

clone_size: -
v_call: TRBV5-1
d_call: TRBD1
j_call: TRBJ1-1
cdr3_aa: CASKRTGNTEAFF
cdr3_nt: TGCGCCAGCAAGAGGACAGGGAACACTGAAGCTTTCTTT

clone_size: -
v_call: TRBV7-9
d_call: TRBD1
j_call: TRBJ1-2
cdr3_aa: CASSPQWAGGGGYTF
cdr3_nt: TGTGCCAGCAGCCCCCAATGGGCAGGGGGCGGCGGCTACACCTTC

clone_size: -
v_call: TRBV5-5
d_call: -
j_call: TRBJ1-1
cdr3_aa: CASSLASPNTEAFF
cdr3_nt: TGTGCCAGCAGCTTGGCCTCCCCGAACACTGAAGCTTTCTTT

clone_size: -
v_call: TRBV4-3
d_call: TRBD2
j_call: TRBJ2-3
cdr3_aa: CASSQDLASGTDTQYF
cdr3_nt: TGCGCCAGCAGCCAAGATTTGGCTAGCGGGACAGATACGCAGTATTTT

clone_size: -
v_call: TRBV7-9
d_call: TRBD2
j_call: TRBJ2-3
cdr3_aa: CASSRPGGLAGGPTDTQYF
cdr3_nt: TGTGCCAGCAGCCGCCCAGGCGGACTAGCGGGGGGGCCCACAGATACGCAGTATTTT

clone_size: -
v_call: TRBV19
d_call: -
j_call: TRBJ2-7
cdr3_aa: CASSIGKVLLYEQYF
cdr3_nt: TGTGCCAGTAGTATAGGAAAGGTATTACTCTACGAGCAGTACTTC

clone_size: -
v_call: TRBV7-3
d_call: -
j_call: TRBJ1-1
cdr3_aa: CASSLGQLNTEAFF
cdr3_nt: TGTGCCAGCAGCTTAGGACAGTTGAACACTGAAGCTTTCTTT

clone_size: -
v_call: TRBV9
d_call: TRBD2
j_call: TRBJ2-1
cdr3_aa: CASSVGGSGGFVSEQFF
cdr3_nt: TGTGCCAGCAGCGTAGGTGGTAGCGGGGGGTTCGTAAGTGAGCAGTTCTTC

clone_size: -
v_call: TRBV11-3
d_call: -
j_call: TRBJ1-6
cdr3_aa: CASSVGSSESPLHF
cdr3_nt: TGTGCCAGCAGCGTCGGGAGCAGCGAATCACCCCTCCACTTT

clone_size: -
v_call: TRBV11-2
d_call: TRBD1
j_call: TRBJ1-1
cdr3_aa: CASSPPTGGWNTEAFF
cdr3_nt: TGTGCCAGCAGCCCCCCCACAGGGGGCTGGAACACTGAAGCTTTCTTT